The sequence of this TCR beta chain was determined in a study of a mutant IDH1 vaccine in newly diagnosed glioma. General observations from the study: Top-clonotype changes in peripheral T cells seemed unrelated to pseudoprogression.

Time point denoted: baseline, week 1 (first vaccination visit). Treatment in this sample: pre-vaccination baseline after standard-of-care therapy. Turning to this clone: The antigen is unknown.

Germline V CDR1 and CDR2: LNHDA, SQIVND (reference sequence). Trimming stripped 6 bases from V and 0 bases from J, with 9 bases between. This CDR3 comprises 14 residues. Here immunoSEQ multiplex PCR was the method, and the copy in TCRdb shows in-frame clones only, minus some. The sample lists some 68,000 clones, more than 65% occurring once. This chain connects TRBV19 to TRBJ1-5; D gene uncertain. This sample comprised PBMCs, obtained from a glioma patient treated with radiotherapy, temozolomide or both. The sequence was collected from a man aged 50-60 years with glioma. In DNA, the CDR3 is TGTGCCAGTAGGGAAGGGAGTAGCAATCAGCCCCAGCATTTT. This gives the protein CASREGSSNQPQHF.